The clone carrying this T cell receptor (beta chain) was seen more than once but under ten times. Its antigen is undetermined. Stable disease denoted Graves' hyperthyroidism without ophthalmopathy progression within 18 months. Recently diagnosed hyperthyroidism of less than 2 months' duration affected patients aged 18 to 65. Template material for amplifying TCR beta CDR3 regions consisted of RNA transcripts. The HTBI primer set served for first-round RT-PCR of the TCR CDR3. A single record per CDR3 protein comes from TCRdb applying MiXCR to the multiplex PCR reads. The table has approximately 700,000 distinct CDR3 sequences, roughly 15% seen once. The sample comes from a study of T cells in Graves' hyperthyroidism and ophthalmopathy. Study-wide findings and caveats: Most expanded thyroid clonotypes above 0.001 also appeared in blood.

Trimming cost V 5 bases and J 0 bases, with 13 bases left between them. CDR1 and CDR2 from the germline V gene are SQVTM and ANQGSEA. The CDR3 spans 14 residues. The TCR was taken from a man between 18 and 35 years old with Graves' hyperthyroidism. Sequenced input: blood. The gene calls are TRBV29-1 and TRBJ1-1; D unresolved. The CDR3 is CSVLRAGMNTEAFF. The CDR3 DNA reads as TGCAGCGTTCTACGGGCCGGAATGAACACTGAAGCTTTCTTT.